This TCR beta chain was obtained from a study of shared clonotypes between healthy human individuals (dated by TCRdb to 2020 to 2022). In terms of the full investigation: A couple of women and three men aged 18 to 49 years were included in the cohort. For each donor, three plates each were used for CD4 naive and CD4 memory, two plates were used for CD8 naive, and one plate was used for CD8 memory. Each donor's leukapheresis produced roughly between roughly 0.85 and 10 billion PBMCs. Blood TCR repertoires of five healthy adults were deeply sequenced to estimate repertoire size and the extent of clonotype sharing between individuals. Different laboratories and diverse techniques were used to prepare libraries and sequence TCR repertoires, to increase sequencing depth and limit assay-specific biases. The paper's findings and limits, for the study overall: Sampling was restricted to blood, and TCR repertoires in tissues likely differ from the TCR repertoires found in blood. Incomplete sequencing was indicated by rarefaction of sorted-subset datasets, despite the large sequencing depth. Higher generation probabilities were observed for clonotypes shared by all four sorted-subset donors than for non-shared clonotypes. Approximately 5% of naive CD4, 3.5% of naive CD8, about 2.1% of memory CD4, and over 0.35% of memory CD8 clonotypes were shared across a few donors. Naive subsets generally had larger estimated clonotype richness than memory subsets. The genetic and exposure-history diversity represented was limited by the small number of donors. Pairwise subsampling indicated that sequencing depth was expected to affect the degree of clonotype sharing among donors.

The donors were healthy, HIV-negative adults with no recently reported acute infections or vaccinations. Every donor was a Caucasian adult residing in Nashville, Tennessee, USA. CD4+ T cells were enriched by magnetic negative selection; naive cells were then positively selected on CD45RA, and the negative fraction formed the memory subset. After blood collection by leukapheresis, PBMCs were isolated using Ficoll-Histopaque density gradient centrifugation and then cryopreserved in the vapor phase of liquid nitrogen. Purity and quantity of every magnetically sorted T cell population were checked by analytical flow cytometry. Genomic DNA was isolated from every sorted fraction and measured by UV absorbance on a Nanodrop 2000c. As to this clone: There is no known antigen for this receptor. There are no base qualities to consult, and no much larger clone falls within one base. Other DNA sequences from this sample encode an identical CDR3 as well.

Using the deep immunoSEQ assay, TCR CDR3 regions were amplified from genomic DNA by multiplex PCR. Extracted genomic DNA from each cell subset was spread evenly across all wells of several immunoSEQ 96-well plates, with each plate serving as a replicate. Each replicate PCR for sorted subsets received about 0.2 ug genomic DNA, equal to about 30,000 T cell genomes. The purified libraries were quantified using a Qubit 3.0 fluorometer, sized with a Bioanalyzer 2100, and then quantified again using the KAPA Library Quantification kit. Each immunoSEQ 96-well plate was sequenced on its own single-read 150-cycle Illumina NextSeq 550 flow cell. In the paper's pipeline: The immunoSEQ output contained only junctional sequences without quality scores, so filtering could not match that applied to full-length reads. Sequences were annotated with PyIR, a Python wrapper for IgBLAST v1.9, using IMGT germline references to assign V/J genes and CDR3. Any read was removed if the V/J assignment was weak (E-value above 1e-6), the CDR3 was missing, or the read contained stop codons, out-of-frame junctions, or ambiguous translated residues. V3J clonotypes were defined as sequences sharing an identical inferred V gene, J gene, and CDR3 amino acid sequence. To compute the percentage overlap between repertoires, the number of shared unique clonotypes was divided by the size of the smaller repertoire. Three approaches were used to assess repertoire richness: RTK rarefaction, the Chao1 estimator, and Recon v2.1 estimates of unobserved clonotypes. For all TCRbeta clonotypes obtained by the gDNA method from several donors, generation probabilities were computed with OLGA. This is the immuneACCESS table as TCRdb keeps it, with only in-frame sequences that have V and J called. A part of the clones is gone; compared with another copy, unresolved V genes explain less than half, and the rest is unexplained. V and J calls and clone size are as listed in that table; D and trimming were resolved from the DNA. This sample holds about 1.5 million clones; around 98% were observed only once. The ten top clones hold roughly 0.4% of the sample.

The TCR originated in a man aged 25-40 years in good health. Material: naive CD4+ T cells sorted from blood. What the cell subset or site label conveys for this sample: CD45RA+ positively selected.

The nucleotide sequence reads TGTGCCAGCAGCTTACGAGGGACGGAGACCCAGTACTTC. Translated, this gives CASSLRGTETQYF. The chain is made from TRBV11-3 and TRBJ2-5, with the D call tentatively TRBD1 or TRBD2, each fitting 5 bases. The germline V gene gives CDR1 as SGHNT and CDR2 as YENEEA. Cut back by 2 bases and 5 bases, the V and J ends lie 9 bases apart. Including the terminal cysteine and phenylalanine, the CDR3 comprises 13 residues. The CDR3 DNA has 39 bases and is translated from base 1.